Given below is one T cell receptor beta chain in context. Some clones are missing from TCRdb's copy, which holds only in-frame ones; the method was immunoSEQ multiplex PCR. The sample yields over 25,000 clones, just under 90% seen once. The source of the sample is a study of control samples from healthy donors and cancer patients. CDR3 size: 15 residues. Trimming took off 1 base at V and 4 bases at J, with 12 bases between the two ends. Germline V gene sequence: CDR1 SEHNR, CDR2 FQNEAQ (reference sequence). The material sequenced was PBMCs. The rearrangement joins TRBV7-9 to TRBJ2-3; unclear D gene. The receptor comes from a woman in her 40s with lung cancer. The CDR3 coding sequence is TGTGCCAGCAGCTTAGTTCTAAGAACCGCAGATACGCAGTATTTT. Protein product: CASSLVLRTADTQYF.